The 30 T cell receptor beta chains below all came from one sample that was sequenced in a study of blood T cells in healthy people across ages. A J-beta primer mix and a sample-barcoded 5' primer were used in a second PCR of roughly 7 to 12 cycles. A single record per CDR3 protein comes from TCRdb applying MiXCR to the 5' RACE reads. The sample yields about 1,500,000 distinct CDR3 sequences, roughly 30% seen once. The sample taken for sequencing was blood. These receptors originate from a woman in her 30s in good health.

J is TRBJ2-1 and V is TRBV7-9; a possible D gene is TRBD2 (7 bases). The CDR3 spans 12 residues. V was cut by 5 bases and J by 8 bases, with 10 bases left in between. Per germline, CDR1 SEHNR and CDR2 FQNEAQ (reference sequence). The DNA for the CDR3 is TGTGCCAGCAGCCGGGGGGCCTATGAGCAGTTCTTC. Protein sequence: CASSRGAYEQFF.

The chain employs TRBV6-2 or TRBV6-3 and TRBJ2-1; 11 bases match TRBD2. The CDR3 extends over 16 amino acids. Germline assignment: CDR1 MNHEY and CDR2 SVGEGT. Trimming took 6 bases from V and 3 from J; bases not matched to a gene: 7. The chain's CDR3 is CASSPASGRYYNEQFF. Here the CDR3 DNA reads TGTGCCAGCAGCCCCGCTAGCGGGAGGTACTACAATGAGCAGTTCTTC.

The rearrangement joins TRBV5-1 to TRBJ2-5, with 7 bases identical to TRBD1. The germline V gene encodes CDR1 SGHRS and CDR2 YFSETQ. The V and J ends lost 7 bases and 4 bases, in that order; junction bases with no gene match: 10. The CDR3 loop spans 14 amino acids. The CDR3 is CASSTGRGRETQYF. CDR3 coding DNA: TGCGCCAGCTCAACGGGCAGGGGGAGAGAGACCCAGTACTTC.

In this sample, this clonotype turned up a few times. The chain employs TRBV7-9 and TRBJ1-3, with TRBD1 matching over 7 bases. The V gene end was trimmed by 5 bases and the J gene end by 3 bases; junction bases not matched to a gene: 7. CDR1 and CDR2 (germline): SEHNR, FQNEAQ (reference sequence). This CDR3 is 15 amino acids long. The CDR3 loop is CASSKQGQIGNTIYF. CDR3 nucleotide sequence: TGTGCCAGCAGCAAACAGGGGCAGATTGGAAACACCATATATTTT.

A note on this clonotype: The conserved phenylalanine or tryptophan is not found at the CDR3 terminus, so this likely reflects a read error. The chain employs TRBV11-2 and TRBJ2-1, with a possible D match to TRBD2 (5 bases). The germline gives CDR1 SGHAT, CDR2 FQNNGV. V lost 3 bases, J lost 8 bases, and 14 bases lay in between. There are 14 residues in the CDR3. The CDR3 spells CASSLPEGTDEQFL. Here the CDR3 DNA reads TGTGCCAGCAGCTTGCCCGAGGGAACCGATGAGCAGTTCCTC.

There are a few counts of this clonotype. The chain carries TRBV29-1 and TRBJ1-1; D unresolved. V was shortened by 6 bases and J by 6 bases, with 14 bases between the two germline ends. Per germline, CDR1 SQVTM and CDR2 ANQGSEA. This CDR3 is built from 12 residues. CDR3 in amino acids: CSVIPTFPEAFF. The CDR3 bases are TGCAGCGTCATACCCACGTTCCCTGAAGCTTTCTTT.

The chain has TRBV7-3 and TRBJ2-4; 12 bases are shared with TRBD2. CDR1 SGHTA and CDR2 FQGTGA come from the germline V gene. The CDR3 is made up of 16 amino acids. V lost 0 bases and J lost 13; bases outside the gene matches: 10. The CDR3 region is CASSLTLAGGYNEQYF. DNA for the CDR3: TGTGCCAGCAGCTTAACACTAGCGGGGGGATACAATGAGCAGTACTTC.

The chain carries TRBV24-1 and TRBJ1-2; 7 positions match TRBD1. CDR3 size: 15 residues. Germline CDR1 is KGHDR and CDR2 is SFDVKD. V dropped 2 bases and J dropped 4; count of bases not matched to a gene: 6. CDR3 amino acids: CATSDSSPGGYGYTF. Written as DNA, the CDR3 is TGTGCCACCAGTGATTCTAGTCCAGGGGGCTATGGCTACACCTTC.

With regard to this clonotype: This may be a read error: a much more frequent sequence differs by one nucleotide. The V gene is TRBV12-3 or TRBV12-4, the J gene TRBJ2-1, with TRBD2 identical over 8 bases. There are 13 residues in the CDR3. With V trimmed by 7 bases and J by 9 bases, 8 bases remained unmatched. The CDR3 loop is CASNNGGGREQFF. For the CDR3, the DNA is TGTGCCAGCAACAATGGCGGGGGGCGTGAGCAGTTCTTC.

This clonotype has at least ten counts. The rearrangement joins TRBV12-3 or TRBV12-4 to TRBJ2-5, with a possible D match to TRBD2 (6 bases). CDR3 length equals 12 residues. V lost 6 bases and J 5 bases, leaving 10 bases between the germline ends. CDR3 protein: CASRGGAETQYF. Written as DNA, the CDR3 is TGTGCCAGCAGAGGCGGGGCCGAGACCCAGTACTTC.

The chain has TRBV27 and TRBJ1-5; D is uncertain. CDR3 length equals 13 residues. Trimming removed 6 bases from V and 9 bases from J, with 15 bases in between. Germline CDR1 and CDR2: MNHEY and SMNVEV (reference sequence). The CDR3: CASSPSRIGPQHF. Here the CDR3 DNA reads TGTGCCAGCAGCCCCTCCCGCATAGGGCCCCAGCATTTT.

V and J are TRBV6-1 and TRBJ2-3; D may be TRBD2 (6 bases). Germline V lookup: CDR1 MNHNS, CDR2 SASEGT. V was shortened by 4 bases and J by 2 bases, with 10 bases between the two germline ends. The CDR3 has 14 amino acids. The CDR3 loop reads CASSAGGNTDTQYF. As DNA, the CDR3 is TGTGCCAGCAGTGCCGGAGGGAACACAGATACGCAGTATTTT.

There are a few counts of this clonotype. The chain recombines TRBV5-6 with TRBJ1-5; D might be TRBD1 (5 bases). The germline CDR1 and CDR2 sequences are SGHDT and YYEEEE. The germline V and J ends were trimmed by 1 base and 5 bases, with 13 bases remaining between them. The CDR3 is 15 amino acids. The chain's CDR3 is CASSLTGRAHQPQHF. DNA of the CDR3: TGTGCCAGCAGCTTGACAGGACGAGCGCATCAGCCCCAGCATTTT.

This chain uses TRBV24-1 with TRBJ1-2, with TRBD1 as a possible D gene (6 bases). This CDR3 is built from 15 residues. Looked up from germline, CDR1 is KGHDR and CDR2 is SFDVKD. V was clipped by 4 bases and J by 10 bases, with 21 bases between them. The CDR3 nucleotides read TGTGCCACCAGTGACTCCGGAGGGGGAACGTGGGACTACACCTTC. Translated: CATSDSGGGTWDYTF.

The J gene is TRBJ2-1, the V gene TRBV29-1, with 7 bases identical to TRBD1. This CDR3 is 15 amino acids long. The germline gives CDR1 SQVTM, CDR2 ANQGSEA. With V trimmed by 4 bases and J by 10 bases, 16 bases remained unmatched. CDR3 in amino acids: CSVALETGLRDEQFF. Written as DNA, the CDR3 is TGCAGCGTTGCGTTGGAGACAGGGCTTCGGGACGAGCAGTTCTTC.

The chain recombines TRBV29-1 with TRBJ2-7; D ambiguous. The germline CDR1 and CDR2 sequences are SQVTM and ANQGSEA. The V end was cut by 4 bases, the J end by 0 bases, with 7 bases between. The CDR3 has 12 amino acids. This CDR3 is CSVGRNSYEQYV. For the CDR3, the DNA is TGCAGCGTTGGGCGGAACTCCTACGAGCAGTACGTC.

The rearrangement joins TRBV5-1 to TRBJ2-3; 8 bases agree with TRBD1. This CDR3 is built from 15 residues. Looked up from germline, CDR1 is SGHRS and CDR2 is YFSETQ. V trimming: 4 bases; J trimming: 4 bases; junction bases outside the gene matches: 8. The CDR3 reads CASSIRTGLPDTQYF. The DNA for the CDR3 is TGCGCCAGCAGCATCAGGACAGGGCTGCCAGATACGCAGTATTTT.

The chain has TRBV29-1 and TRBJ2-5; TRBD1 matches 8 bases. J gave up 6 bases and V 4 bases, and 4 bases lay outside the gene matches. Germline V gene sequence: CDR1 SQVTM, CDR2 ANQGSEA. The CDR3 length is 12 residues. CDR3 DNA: TGCAGCGTTGTTGGGACAGGCCAGACCCAGTACTTC. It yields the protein CSVVGTGQTQYF.

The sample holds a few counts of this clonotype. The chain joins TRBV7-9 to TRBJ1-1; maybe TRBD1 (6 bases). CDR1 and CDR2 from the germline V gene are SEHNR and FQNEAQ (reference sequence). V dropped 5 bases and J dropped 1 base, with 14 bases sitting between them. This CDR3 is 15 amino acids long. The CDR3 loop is CASSPSRGGNTEAFF. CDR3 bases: TGTGCCAGCAGCCCATCCAGGGGAGGGAACACTGAAGCTTTCTTT.

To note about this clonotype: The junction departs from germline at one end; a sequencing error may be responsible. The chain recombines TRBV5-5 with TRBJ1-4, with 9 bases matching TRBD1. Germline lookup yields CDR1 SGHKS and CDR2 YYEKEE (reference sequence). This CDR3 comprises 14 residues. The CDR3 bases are TGTGCCAGCAGCCGGGGACAGGGAAGCGAAAAACGGTTTTTT. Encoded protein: CASSRGQGSEKRFF. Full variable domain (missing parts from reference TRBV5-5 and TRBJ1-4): DAGVTQSPTHLIKTRGQQVTLRCSPISGHKSVSWYQQVLGQGPQFIFQYYEKEERGRGNFPDRFSARQFPNYSSELNVNALLLGDSALYLCASSRGQGSEKRFFGSGTQLSVL.

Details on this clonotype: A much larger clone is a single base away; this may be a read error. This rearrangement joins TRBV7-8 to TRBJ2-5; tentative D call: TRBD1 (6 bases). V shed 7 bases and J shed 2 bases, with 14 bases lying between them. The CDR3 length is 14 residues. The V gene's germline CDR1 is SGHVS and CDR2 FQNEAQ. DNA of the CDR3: TGTGCCAGCAACCCTGGACAGAGACAAGAGACCCAGTACTTC. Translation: CASNPGQRQETQYF.

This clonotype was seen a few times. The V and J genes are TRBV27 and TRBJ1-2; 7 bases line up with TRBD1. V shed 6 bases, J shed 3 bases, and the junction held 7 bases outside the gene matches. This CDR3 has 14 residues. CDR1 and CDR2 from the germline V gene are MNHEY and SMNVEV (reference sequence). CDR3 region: CASSPRQGHYGYTF. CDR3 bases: TGTGCCAGCAGCCCCCGACAGGGACACTATGGCTACACCTTC.

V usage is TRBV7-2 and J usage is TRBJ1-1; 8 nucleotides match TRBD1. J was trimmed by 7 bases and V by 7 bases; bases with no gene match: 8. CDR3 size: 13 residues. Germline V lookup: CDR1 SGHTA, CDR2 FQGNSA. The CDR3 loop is CASIPDRGYEAFF. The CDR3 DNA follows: TGTGCCAGCATCCCCGACAGGGGATATGAAGCTTTCTTT.

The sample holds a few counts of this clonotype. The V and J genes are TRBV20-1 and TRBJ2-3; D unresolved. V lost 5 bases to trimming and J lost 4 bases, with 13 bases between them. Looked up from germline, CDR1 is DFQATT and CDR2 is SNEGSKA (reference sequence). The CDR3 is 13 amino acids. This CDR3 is CSAPGQGADTQYF. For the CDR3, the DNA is TGCAGTGCTCCGGGCCAAGGAGCAGATACGCAGTATTTT.

Here the CDR3 DNA reads TGTGCCAGTAGTACCTCCGGCGGGGGAGCTGGCTACACCTTC. Its translation: CASSTSGGGAGYTF. The chain couples TRBV19 to TRBJ1-2; TRBD1 is a possible D gene (5 bases). This CDR3 is 14 amino acids long. The V end lost 4 bases, the J end lost 7 bases, and 16 bases lay between the germline ends. Germline-derived CDR1 and CDR2 are LNHDA and SQIVND (reference sequence).

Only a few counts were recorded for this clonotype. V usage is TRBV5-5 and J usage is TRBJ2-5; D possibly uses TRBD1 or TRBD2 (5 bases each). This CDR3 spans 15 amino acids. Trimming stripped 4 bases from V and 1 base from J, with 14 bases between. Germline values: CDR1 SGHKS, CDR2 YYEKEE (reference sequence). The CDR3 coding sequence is TGTGCCAGCAGCCTCCGGGGCCCCCCCCAAGAGACCCAGTACTTC. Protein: CASSLRGPPQETQYF.

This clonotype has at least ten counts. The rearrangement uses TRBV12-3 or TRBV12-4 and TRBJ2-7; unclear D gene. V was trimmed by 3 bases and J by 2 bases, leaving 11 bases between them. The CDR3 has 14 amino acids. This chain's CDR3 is CASSFLLSTYEQYF. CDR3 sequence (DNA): TGTGCCAGCAGTTTTTTACTATCAACCTACGAGCAGTACTTC.

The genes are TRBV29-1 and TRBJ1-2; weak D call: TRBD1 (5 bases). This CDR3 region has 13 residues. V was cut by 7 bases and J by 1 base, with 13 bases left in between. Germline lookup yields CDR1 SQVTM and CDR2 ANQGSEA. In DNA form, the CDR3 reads TGCAGCGGAACAACAGGAAGTAACTATGGCTACACCTTC. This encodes CSGTTGSNYGYTF.

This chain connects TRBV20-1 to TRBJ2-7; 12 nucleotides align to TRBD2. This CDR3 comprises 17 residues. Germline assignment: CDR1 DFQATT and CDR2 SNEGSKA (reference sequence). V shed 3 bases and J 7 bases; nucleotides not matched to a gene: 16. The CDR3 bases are TGCAGTGCTAGTCCTAGCGGGGGGGCCGAGGCCTACAATGAGCAGTACTTC. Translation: CSASPSGGAEAYNEQYF.

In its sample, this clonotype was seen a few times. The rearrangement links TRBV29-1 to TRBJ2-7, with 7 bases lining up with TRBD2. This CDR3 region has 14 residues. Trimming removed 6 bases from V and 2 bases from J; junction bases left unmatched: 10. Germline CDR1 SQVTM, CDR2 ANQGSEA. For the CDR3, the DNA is TGCAGCGTCCACCGGGAGGTCCCCCCCTACGAGCAGTACTTC. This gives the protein CSVHREVPPYEQYF.